The present entry profiles one T cell receptor (beta chain) with its context. This specimen comes from a study of metastatic and nonmetastatic thyroid tumors. TCRdb redid the clone calls on the PCR reads using MiXCR. The sample comprises 14,000 to 15,000 clones, roughly a quarter of which are singletons, and about 8.3% rests with the top ten. There were no patients who had received any treatment before thyroid surgery. Trimming took off 1 base at V and 8 bases at J, with 25 bases between the two ends. CDR1 is SGHRS and CDR2 is YFSETQ in the germline V gene. This CDR3 is built from 18 residues. This chain uses TRBV5-1 with TRBJ2-1; D might be TRBD1 (7 bases). Sequencing was done on a sample of tumor tissue. The clonotype was recovered from a female donor with papillary thyroid cancer or a benign thyroid nodule (not recorded which). Some clones in this sample may be carry-over from other donors' samples. CDR3 sequence reads: CASSLLGVAREQGDEQFF. Written as DNA, the CDR3 is TGCGCCAGCAGCTTGTTGGGCGTTGCTCGGGAGCAGGGGGATGAGCAGTTCTTC. Complete variable domain (other parts from reference TRBV5-1 and TRBJ2-1): KAGVTQTPRYLIKTRGQQVTLSCSPISGHRSVSWYQQTPGQGLQFLFEYFSETQRNKGNFPGRFSGRQFSNSRSEMNVSTLELGDSALYLCASSLLGVAREQGDEQFFGPGTRLTVL.